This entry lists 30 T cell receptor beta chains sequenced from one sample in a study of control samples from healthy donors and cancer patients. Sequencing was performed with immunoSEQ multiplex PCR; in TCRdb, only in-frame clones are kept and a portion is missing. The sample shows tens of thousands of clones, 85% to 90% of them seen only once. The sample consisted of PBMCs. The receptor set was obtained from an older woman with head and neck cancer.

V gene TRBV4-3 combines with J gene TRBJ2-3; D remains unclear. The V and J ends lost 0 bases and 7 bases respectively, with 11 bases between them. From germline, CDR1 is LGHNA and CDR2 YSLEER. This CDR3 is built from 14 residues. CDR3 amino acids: CASSQDRPAHTQYF. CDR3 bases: TGCGCCAGCAGCCAAGATCGACCGGCGCATACGCAGTATTTT.

This CDR3 reads CASTPGQGGSGELFF. The CDR3 coding sequence is TGTGCCAGCACGCCCGGACAGGGTGGGTCCGGGGAGCTGTTTTTT. V and J are TRBV2 and TRBJ2-2; TRBD1 matches 8 bases. This CDR3 has 15 amino acids. The germline V gene encodes CDR1 SNHLY and CDR2 FYNNEI. With V trimmed by 7 bases and J by 6 bases, 10 bases remained unmatched.

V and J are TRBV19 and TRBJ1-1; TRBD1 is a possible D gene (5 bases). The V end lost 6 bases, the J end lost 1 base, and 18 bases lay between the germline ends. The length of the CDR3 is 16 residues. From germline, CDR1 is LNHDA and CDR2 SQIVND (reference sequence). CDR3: CASSHGPRQQNTEAFF. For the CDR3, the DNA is TGTGCCAGTAGCCACGGGCCGCGACAGCAGAACACTGAAGCTTTCTTT.

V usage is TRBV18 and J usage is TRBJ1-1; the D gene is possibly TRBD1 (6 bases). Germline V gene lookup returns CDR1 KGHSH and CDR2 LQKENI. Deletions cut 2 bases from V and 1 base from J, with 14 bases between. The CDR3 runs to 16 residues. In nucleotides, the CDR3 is TGTGCCAGCTCACCAACGGGGGCGGGTGCGAACACTGAAGCTTTCTTT. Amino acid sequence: CASSPTGAGANTEAFF.

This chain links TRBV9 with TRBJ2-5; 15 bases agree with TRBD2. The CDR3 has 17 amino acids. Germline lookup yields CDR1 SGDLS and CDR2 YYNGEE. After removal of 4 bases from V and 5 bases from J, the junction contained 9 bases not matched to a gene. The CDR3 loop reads CASSPRIGTSGRETQYF. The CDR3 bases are TGTGCCAGCAGCCCTCGAATAGGGACTAGCGGGAGGGAGACCCAGTACTTC.

CDR3 nucleotides: TGTGCCAGCAGCCGATGGGACACCGGGGAGCTGTTTTTT. Protein sequence: CASSRWDTGELFF. V gene TRBV12-3 or TRBV12-4 combines with J gene TRBJ2-2; D not certain. Between the trimmed V and J ends, which lost 6 bases and 3 bases, there was a span of 8 bases. The CDR3 has 13 amino acids.

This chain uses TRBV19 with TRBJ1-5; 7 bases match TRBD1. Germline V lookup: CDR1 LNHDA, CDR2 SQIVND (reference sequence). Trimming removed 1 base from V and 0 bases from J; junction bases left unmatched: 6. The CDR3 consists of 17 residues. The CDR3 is CASSIGTGGNSNQPQHF. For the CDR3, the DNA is TGTGCCAGTAGTATAGGGACAGGAGGAAATAGCAATCAGCCCCAGCATTTT.

This CDR3 reads CASSFLRHDSSYEQYF. In nucleotides, the CDR3 is TGTGCCAGCAGCTTCCTCAGACACGACTCATCCTACGAGCAGTACTTC. The gene calls are TRBV5-4 and TRBJ2-7; no clear D gene. The germline CDR1 and CDR2 sequences are SGHNT and YYREEE (reference sequence). The CDR3 covers 16 residues. Trimming shortened V by 2 bases and J by 1 base, and 16 bases separated the two germline ends.

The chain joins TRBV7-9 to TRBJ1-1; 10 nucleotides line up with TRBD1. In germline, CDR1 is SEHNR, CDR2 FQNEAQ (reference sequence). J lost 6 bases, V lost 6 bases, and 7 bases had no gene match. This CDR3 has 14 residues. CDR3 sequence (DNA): TGTGCCAGCAGGGGGACAGGGGCGAAGGCTGAAGCTTTCTTT. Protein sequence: CASRGTGAKAEAFF.

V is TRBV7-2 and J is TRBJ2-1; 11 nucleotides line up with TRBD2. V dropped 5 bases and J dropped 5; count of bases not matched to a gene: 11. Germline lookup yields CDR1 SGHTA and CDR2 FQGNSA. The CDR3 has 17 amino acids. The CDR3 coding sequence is TGTGCCAGCAGCGCAAAATCCGGGACTAGCGGCAACAATGAGCAGTTCTTC. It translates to CASSAKSGTSGNNEQFF.

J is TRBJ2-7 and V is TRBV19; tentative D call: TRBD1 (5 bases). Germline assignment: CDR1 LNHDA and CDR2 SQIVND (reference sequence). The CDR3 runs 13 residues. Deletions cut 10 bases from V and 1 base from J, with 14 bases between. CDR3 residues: CATPKTDSYEQYF. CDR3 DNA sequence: TGTGCCACCCCAAAGACAGATTCCTACGAGCAGTACTTC. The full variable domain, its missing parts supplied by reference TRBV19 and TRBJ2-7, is DGGITQSPKYLFRKEGQNVTLSCEQNLNHDAMYWYRQDPGQGLRLIYYSQIVNDFQKGDIAEGYSVSREKKESFPLTVTSAQKNPTAFYLCATPKTDSYEQYFGPGTRLTVT.

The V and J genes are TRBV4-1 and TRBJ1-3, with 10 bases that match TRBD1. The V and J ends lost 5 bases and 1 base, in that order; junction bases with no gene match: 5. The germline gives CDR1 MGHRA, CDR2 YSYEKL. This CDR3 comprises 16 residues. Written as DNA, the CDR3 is TGCGCCAGCAGCGATGGACAGGGGGGATCTGGAAACACCATATATTTT. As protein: CASSDGQGGSGNTIYF.

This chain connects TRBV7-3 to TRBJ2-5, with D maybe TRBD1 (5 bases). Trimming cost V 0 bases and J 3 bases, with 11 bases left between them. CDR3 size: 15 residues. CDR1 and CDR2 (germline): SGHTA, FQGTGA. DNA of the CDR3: TGTGCCAGCAGCTTAACGTTGGCAGGGAAAGAGACCCAGTACTTC. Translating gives CASSLTLAGKETQYF.

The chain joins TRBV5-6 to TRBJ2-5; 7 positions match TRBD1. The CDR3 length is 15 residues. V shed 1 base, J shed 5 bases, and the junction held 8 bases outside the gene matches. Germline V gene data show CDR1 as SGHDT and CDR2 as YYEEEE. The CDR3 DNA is TGTGCCAGCAGCTTGCCCCGGGACAGCTCGGAGACCCAGTACTTC. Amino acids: CASSLPRDSSETQYF.

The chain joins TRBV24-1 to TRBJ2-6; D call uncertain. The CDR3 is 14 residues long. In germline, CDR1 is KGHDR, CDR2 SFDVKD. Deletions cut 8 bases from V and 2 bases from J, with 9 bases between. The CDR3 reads CATMSSAGANVLTF. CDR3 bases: TGTGCCACCATGTCGAGTGCTGGGGCCAACGTCCTGACTTTC.

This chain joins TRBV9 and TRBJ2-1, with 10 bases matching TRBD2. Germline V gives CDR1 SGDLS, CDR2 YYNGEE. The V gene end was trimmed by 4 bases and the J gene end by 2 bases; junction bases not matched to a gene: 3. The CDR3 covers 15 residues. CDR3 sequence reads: CASSLLAGPYNEQFF. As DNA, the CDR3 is TGTGCCAGCAGCCTACTAGCGGGACCCTACAATGAGCAGTTCTTC.

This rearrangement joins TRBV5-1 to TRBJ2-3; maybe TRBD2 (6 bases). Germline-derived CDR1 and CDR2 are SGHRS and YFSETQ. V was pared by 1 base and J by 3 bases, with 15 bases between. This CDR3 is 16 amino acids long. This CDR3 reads CASSLLTGTGTDTQYF. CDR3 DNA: TGCGCCAGCAGCTTGCTTACCGGGACTGGTACAGATACGCAGTATTTT.

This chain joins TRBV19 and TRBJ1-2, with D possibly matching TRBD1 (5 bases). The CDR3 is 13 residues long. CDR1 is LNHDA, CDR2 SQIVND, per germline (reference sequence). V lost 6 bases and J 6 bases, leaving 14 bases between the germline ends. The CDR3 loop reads CASRSTGFDGYTF. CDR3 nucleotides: TGTGCCAGTAGGTCCACAGGATTCGATGGCTACACCTTC.

CDR3 DNA sequence: TGCAGCGTTCTCGGGACTAGCGGGACACTCGCGAACACCGGGGAGCTGTTTTTT. Encoded protein: CSVLGTSGTLANTGELFF. The chain links TRBV29-1 to TRBJ2-2; 13 bases agree with TRBD2. V shed 5 bases, J shed 0 bases, and the junction held 9 bases outside the gene matches. Germline loops: CDR1 SQVTM, CDR2 ANQGSEA. The CDR3 totals 18 residues.

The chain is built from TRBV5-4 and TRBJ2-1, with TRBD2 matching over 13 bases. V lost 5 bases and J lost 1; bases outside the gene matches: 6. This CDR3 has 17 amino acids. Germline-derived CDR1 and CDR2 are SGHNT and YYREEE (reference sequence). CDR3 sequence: CASRHWTSGSSYNEQFF. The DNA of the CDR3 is TGTGCCAGCAGACATTGGACTAGCGGGAGTTCCTACAATGAGCAGTTCTTC.

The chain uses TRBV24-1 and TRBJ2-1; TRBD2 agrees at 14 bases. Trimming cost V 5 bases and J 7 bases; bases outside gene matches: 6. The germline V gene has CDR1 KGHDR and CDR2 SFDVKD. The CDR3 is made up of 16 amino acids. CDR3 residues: CATSGGTSGSPNEQFF. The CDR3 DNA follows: TGTGCCACCAGTGGGGGGACTAGCGGGAGTCCGAATGAGCAGTTCTTC.

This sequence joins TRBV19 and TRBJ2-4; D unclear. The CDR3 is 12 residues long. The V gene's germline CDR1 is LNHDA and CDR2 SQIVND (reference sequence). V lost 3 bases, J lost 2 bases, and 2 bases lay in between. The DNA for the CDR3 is TGTGCCAGTAGTATTTCCAAAAACATTCAGTACTTC. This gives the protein CASSISKNIQYF.

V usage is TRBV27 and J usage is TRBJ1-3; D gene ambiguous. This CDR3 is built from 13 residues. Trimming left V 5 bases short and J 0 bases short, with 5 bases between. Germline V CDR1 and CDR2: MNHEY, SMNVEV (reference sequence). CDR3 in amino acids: CASSRTSGNTIYF. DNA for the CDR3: TGTGCCAGCAGTCGGACCTCTGGAAACACCATATATTTT.

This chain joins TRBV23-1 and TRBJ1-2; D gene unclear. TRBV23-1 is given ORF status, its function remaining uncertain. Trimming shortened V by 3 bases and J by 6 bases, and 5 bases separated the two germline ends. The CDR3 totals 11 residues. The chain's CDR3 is CASSHRNGYTF. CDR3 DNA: TGCGCCAGCAGTCACCGAAATGGCTACACCTTC.

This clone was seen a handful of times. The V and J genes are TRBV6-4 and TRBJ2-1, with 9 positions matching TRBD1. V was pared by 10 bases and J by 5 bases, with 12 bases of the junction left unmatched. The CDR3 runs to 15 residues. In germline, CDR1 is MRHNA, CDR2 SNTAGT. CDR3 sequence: CATSLKGQGDNEQFF. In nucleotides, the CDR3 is TGTGCCACCTCCCTTAAGGGACAGGGTGACAATGAGCAGTTCTTC.

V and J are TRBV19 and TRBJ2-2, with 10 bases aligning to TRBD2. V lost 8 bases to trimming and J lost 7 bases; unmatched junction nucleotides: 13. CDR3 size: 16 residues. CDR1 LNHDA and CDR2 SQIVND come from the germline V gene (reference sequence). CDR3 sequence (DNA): TGTGCCAGTCACCGGGGGGGGACTAGCGTCGGCGGGGAGCTGTTTTTT. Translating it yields CASHRGGTSVGGELFF.

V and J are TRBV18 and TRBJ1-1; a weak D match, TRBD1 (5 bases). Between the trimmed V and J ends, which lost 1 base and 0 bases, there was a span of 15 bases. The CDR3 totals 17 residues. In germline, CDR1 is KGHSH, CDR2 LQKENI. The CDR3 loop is CASSPLSQGNMNTEAFF. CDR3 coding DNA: TGTGCCAGCTCACCACTCAGCCAGGGTAACATGAACACTGAAGCTTTCTTT. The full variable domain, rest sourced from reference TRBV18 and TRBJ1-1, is NAGVMQNPRHLVRRRGQEARLRCSPMKGHSHVYWYRQLPEEGLKFMVYLQKENIIDESGMPKERFSAEFPKEGPSILRIQQVVRGDSAAYFCASSPLSQGNMNTEAFFGQGTRLTVV.

CDR3 DNA sequence: TGCAGTGCTAGTGGTGGGGCGGGAGATACGCAGTATTTT. This translates into CSASGGAGDTQYF. The V and J genes are TRBV20-1 and TRBJ2-3; D possibly matches TRBD1 or TRBD2 (5 bases each). Trimming left V 3 bases short and J 5 bases short, with 12 bases between. CDR3 length equals 13 residues. In germline, CDR1 is DFQATT, CDR2 SNEGSKA (reference sequence).

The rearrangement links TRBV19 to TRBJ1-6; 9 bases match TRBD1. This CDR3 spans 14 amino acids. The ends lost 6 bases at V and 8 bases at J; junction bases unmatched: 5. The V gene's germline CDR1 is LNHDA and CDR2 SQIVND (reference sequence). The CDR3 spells CASSPGQGYSPLHF. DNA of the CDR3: TGTGCCAGTAGCCCGGGACAGGGTTATTCACCCCTCCACTTT.

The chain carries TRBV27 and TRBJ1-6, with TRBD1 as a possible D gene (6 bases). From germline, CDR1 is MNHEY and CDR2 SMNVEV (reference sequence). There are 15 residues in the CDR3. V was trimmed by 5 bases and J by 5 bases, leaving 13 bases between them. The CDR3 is CASSPQGRDNSPLHF. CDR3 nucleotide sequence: TGTGCCAGCAGTCCACAGGGCCGTGATAATTCACCCCTCCACTTT.